The 17 T cell receptor beta chains below were found in one sample sequenced in a study of blood T cell repertoires in COVID-19. The table came from immunoSEQ multiplex PCR; TCRdb's copy has only in-frame clones and leaves some out. Among over 100,000 clones listed, around 88% were seen once. The sample was peripheral blood. The receptors were gathered from a man aged 50 to 60 with acute or convalescent COVID-19.

In DNA, the CDR3 is TGTGCCAGCAGCCAAGGGGCGCAGAATACGCAGTATTTT. Its translation is CASSQGAQNTQYF. V gene TRBV3-1 (or the pseudogene TRBV3-2) combines with J gene TRBJ2-3; D call uncertain. V lost 1 base and J 7 bases, leaving 9 bases between the germline ends. Germline values: CDR1 LGHDT, CDR2 YNNKEL (reference sequence). The CDR3 runs 13 residues.

The CDR3 region is CSAASRDRDEKLFF. The CDR3 DNA reads as TGCAGCGCCGCCAGCCGGGACAGGGATGAAAAACTGTTTTTT. The chain links TRBV29-1 to TRBJ1-4; 9 bases fit TRBD1. J gave up 6 bases and V 7 bases, and 9 bases lay outside the gene matches. Germline V lookup: CDR1 SQVTM, CDR2 ANQGSEA. The CDR3 is 14 residues long.

This clone was observed many times. This chain uses TRBV10-3 with TRBJ1-4; weak D call: TRBD1 (6 bases). This CDR3 has 17 residues. V lost 0 bases, J lost 2 bases, and 13 bases lay in between. Germline lookup yields CDR1 ENHRY and CDR2 SYGVKD. CDR3 sequence (DNA): TGTGCCATCAGTGAGTCCTTTCCGGGGGGCACTAATGAAAAACTGTTTTTT. Its translation: CAISESFPGGTNEKLFF.

The CDR3 region is CASSEKGDTEAFF. DNA for the CDR3: TGTGCCAGCAGCGAAAAAGGGGACACTGAAGCTTTCTTT. The gene calls are TRBV2 and TRBJ1-1, with a tentative D call TRBD1 (5 bases). This CDR3 has 13 amino acids. Germline CDR1 is SNHLY and CDR2 is FYNNEI. V lost 6 bases to trimming and J lost 3 bases, with 11 bases between them.

V and J are TRBV2 and TRBJ1-2, with unresolved D. V lost 4 bases, J lost 1 base, and 16 bases lay in between. From germline, CDR1 is SNHLY and CDR2 FYNNEI. The CDR3 has 16 residues. Here the CDR3 DNA reads TGTGCCAGCAGTGTATCAGTGGGCCAGATTAACTATGGCTACACCTTC. Protein: CASSVSVGQINYGYTF.

In this sample, this clone turned up once. The gene calls are TRBV6-1 and TRBJ2-3; D remains unclear. CDR3 length: 13 residues. V was trimmed by 1 base and J by 6 bases, leaving 8 bases between them. Germline V gene sequence: CDR1 MNHNS, CDR2 SASEGT. CDR3 in DNA: TGTGCCAGCAGTGAAGGGTACGGGGATACGCAGTATTTT. It translates to CASSEGYGDTQYF.

The V call is TRBV10-3, the J call TRBJ1-6; TRBD1 aligns across 8 bases. V dropped 6 bases and J dropped 0; count of bases not matched to a gene: 4. This CDR3 has 16 residues. Per germline, CDR1 ENHRY and CDR2 SYGVKD. In DNA, the CDR3 is TGTGCCATCAGAGGGACAGGCAGCTCCTATAATTCACCCCTCCACTTT. It translates to CAIRGTGSSYNSPLHF.

The CDR3 is CASMSSGGLHFSEAFF. DNA of the CDR3: TGTGCCAGCATGTCGTCTGGGGGCCTCCACTTCTCGGAAGCTTTCTTT. The chain carries TRBV28 and TRBJ1-1; the D gene is possibly TRBD1 (6 bases). The CDR3 spans 16 residues. Trimming took off 7 bases at V and 8 bases at J, with 26 bases between the two ends. CDR1 is MDHEN and CDR2 is SYDVKM in the germline V gene.

This clone was observed a single time. V and J are TRBV10-3 and TRBJ1-2, with no clear D. This CDR3 comprises 12 residues. V shed 7 bases and J shed 8 bases, with 14 bases lying between them. CDR1 is ENHRY, CDR2 SYGVKD, per germline. The CDR3 sequence is CAITVDSWGYTF. CDR3 sequence (DNA): TGTGCCATCACCGTGGACTCCTGGGGCTACACCTTC.

The J gene is TRBJ2-1, the V gene TRBV6-1; 9 bases are shared with TRBD1. V was pared by 3 bases and J by 8 bases, with 8 bases of the junction left unmatched. The CDR3 covers 15 residues. Germline loops: CDR1 MNHNS, CDR2 SASEGT. Here the CDR3 DNA reads TGTGCCAGCAGTGACAGGGACAGGGTGTGGGATGAGCAGTTCTTC. This sequence encodes CASSDRDRVWDEQFF.

J is TRBJ2-3 and V is TRBV5-1; a weak D match, TRBD2 (5 bases). The CDR3 is 15 residues long. With 2 bases removed from V and 6 bases from J, the gap between germline ends came to 16 bases. CDR1 and CDR2 (germline): SGHRS, YFSETQ. The CDR3: CASSFEGVNSDTQYF. CDR3 nucleotide sequence: TGCGCCAGCAGCTTCGAGGGAGTAAATTCGGATACGCAGTATTTT.

This chain links TRBV5-1 with TRBJ2-7, with 7 bases that match TRBD2. From germline, CDR1 is SGHRS and CDR2 YFSETQ. V shed 2 bases and J 5 bases; nucleotides not matched to a gene: 7. This CDR3 region has 14 residues. Written as DNA, the CDR3 is TGCGCCAGCAGCTTTAGCGGGCTCGGAGACGAGCAGTACTTC. Amino acid sequence: CASSFSGLGDEQYF.

The V and J genes are TRBV12-2 and TRBJ2-1; TRBD2, the table's D call, was not compared with the DNA. TRBV12-2 is tagged as a pseudogene. The CDR3 sequence is 21 residues long. CDR3 coding DNA: TGTGCAAGTCGCTTGACTCCTCGGACTAGCGGGAGTAGGGGGTCCTACAATGAGCAGTTCTTC. Protein product: CASRLTPRTSGSRGSYNEQFF.

The CDR3 loop is CASSLAGGDRRSSGNTIYF. The CDR3 DNA reads as TGTGCCAGCAGCTTAGCCGGGGGGGACCGACGGAGCTCTGGAAACACCATATATTTT. This rearrangement joins TRBV7-2 to TRBJ1-3; tentative D call: TRBD1 (5 bases). Trimming took off 0 bases at V and 0 bases at J, with 18 bases between the two ends. CDR1 SGHTA and CDR2 FQGNSA come from the germline V gene. This CDR3 spans 19 amino acids.

The J gene is TRBJ1-1, the V gene TRBV12-3 or TRBV12-4, with TRBD1 as a possible D gene (5 bases). CDR3 length: 13 residues. V dropped 6 bases and J dropped 3 bases, with 11 bases sitting between them. CDR3 sequence (DNA): TGTGCCAGCAGCGCCCGACAGTACACTGAAGCTTTCTTT. Its protein is CASSARQYTEAFF.

The V gene is TRBV18, the J gene TRBJ1-6; D uncertain. This CDR3 has 13 residues. The germline CDR1 and CDR2 sequences are KGHSH and LQKENI. V was cut by 3 bases and J by 13 bases, with 13 bases left in between. CDR3 in DNA: TGTGCCAGCTCACCGGAGGACCTCTCGCCCCTCCACTTT. It specifies CASSPEDLSPLHF.

The rearrangement uses TRBV24-1 and TRBJ2-2, with D possibly being TRBD1 (5 bases). Germline assignment: CDR1 KGHDR and CDR2 SFDVKD. The germline V and J ends were trimmed by 4 bases and 4 bases, with 12 bases remaining between them. This CDR3 has 15 residues. CDR3 coding DNA: TGTGCCACCAGTGACGAAGGGGCGAGCACCGGGGAGCTGTTTTTT. The encoded protein is CATSDEGASTGELFF.